This entry features one TCR beta chain sequence. This sample stems from a study of brain T cells in children with intractable seizures. CDR3 size: 14 residues. From germline, CDR1 is MNHEY and CDR2 SVGAGI. V lost 3 bases to trimming and J lost 6 bases, with 12 bases between them. The sample's time point: blood from clinic visit 5 months post-surgery; TSC patient then seizure free. TCRdb's table, derived via immunoSEQ multiplex PCR, lists solely in-frame clones and lacks some. The table includes 300,000 to 400,000 clones, over 85% detected once. J is TRBJ1-5 and V is TRBV6-5; maybe TRBD1 (5 bases). Sequencing used peripheral blood, obtained more than 4 months after surgery. This sequence was found in a boy under three years old with tuberous sclerosis and intractable seizures. The CDR3 DNA follows: TGTGCCAGCAGTTATATAGGGGAAACTCAGCCCCAGCATTTT. This sequence encodes CASSYIGETQPQHF.